These 29 T cell receptor beta chains were all obtained from the same sample, sequenced in a study of control samples from healthy donors and cancer patients. TCRdb keeps only in-frame clones here, not all; method: immunoSEQ multiplex PCR. The sample holds roughly 180,000 clones, 90% to 95% seen once. Sequencing was carried out using blood. The receptors here all came from a young woman in good health.

The V call is TRBV19, the J call TRBJ1-6; D is possibly TRBD1 (5 bases). The V gene lost 10 bases and the J gene lost 0 bases, with 16 bases spanning the gap. The CDR3 is made up of 16 amino acids. Germline CDR1 reads LNHDA; CDR2 reads SQIVND (reference sequence). The CDR3 DNA sequence: TGTGCCACGGCCTGGGGGGGTTTCTCCTATAATTCACCCCTCCACTTT. Protein product: CATAWGGFSYNSPLHF.

The chain couples TRBV15 to TRBJ2-5; D remains unclear. The germline V gene encodes CDR1 LNHNV and CDR2 YYDKDF (reference sequence). This CDR3 spans 16 amino acids. V lost 0 bases and J 2 bases, leaving 13 bases between the germline ends. The CDR3 is CATSRDMGLVQETQYF. CDR3 sequence (DNA): TGTGCCACCAGCAGAGATATGGGATTAGTACAAGAGACCCAGTACTTC.

The rearrangement joins TRBV6-5 to TRBJ2-7, with D unclear. The CDR3 has 13 amino acids. V gave up 7 bases and J gave up 2 bases, with 12 bases separating them. Germline CDR1 reads MNHEY; CDR2 reads SVGAGI. CDR3 in amino acids: CASNSLQPYEQYF. The CDR3 DNA is TGTGCCAGCAACTCTCTCCAACCCTACGAGCAGTACTTC.

J is TRBJ2-7 and V is TRBV20-1; the D gene is possibly TRBD2 (6 bases). The CDR3 contains 12 residues. Trimming stripped 3 bases from V and 2 bases from J, with 8 bases between. Germline V gene data show CDR1 as DFQATT and CDR2 as SNEGSKA (reference sequence). CDR3 in DNA: TGCAGTGCTAGTCGGGAGACCTACGAGCAGTACTTC. Amino acids: CSASRETYEQYF.

In its sample, this clone was seen once. The chain links TRBV11-2 to TRBJ1-1, with D hard to call. V lost 6 bases and J 3 bases, leaving 11 bases between the germline ends. There are 13 residues in the CDR3. Germline values: CDR1 SGHAT, CDR2 FQNNGV. The DNA of the CDR3 is TGTGCCAGCAGACGGCCACCGGACACTGAAGCTTTCTTT. Protein: CASRRPPDTEAFF.

This chain connects TRBV7-2 to TRBJ2-1; TRBD2 matches at 14 bases. Unmatched junction bases numbered 3, after V lost 1 base and J lost 7 bases. Germline CDR1 is SGHTA and CDR2 is FQGNSA. CDR3 length equals 16 residues. The CDR3 nucleotides read TGTGCCAGCAGCTTAGTGGGGACTAGCGGGAGAAATGAGCAGTTCTTC. As protein: CASSLVGTSGRNEQFF.

The chain combines TRBV11-2 with TRBJ2-1; no clear D gene. This CDR3 has 11 amino acids. Germline assignment: CDR1 SGHAT and CDR2 FQNNGV. The V gene lost 0 bases and the J gene lost 12 bases, with 6 bases spanning the gap. CDR3 bases: TGTGCCAGCAGCTTAGACCCTCGGCAGTTCTTC. Encoded protein: CASSLDPRQFF.

The rearrangement joins TRBV19 to TRBJ1-2, with D possibly matching TRBD1 (6 bases). The V and J ends lost 4 bases and 5 bases respectively, with 17 bases between them. The length of the CDR3 is 15 residues. The germline CDR1 and CDR2 sequences are LNHDA and SQIVND (reference sequence). The CDR3 DNA follows: TGTGCCAGTAGTAATACGGGGGGCTGGGAGTATGGCTACACCTTC. Translating it yields CASSNTGGWEYGYTF.

This sequence joins TRBV27 and TRBJ1-1; 11 positions match TRBD1. This CDR3 is built from 14 residues. Germline V gene data show CDR1 as MNHEY and CDR2 as SMNVEV (reference sequence). Germline trimming cut 8 bases from V and 4 bases from J; bases unmatched to any gene: 6. The CDR3 here is CASRDRGVSTEAFF. The CDR3 DNA is TGTGCCAGCCGGGACAGGGGGGTGAGCACTGAAGCTTTCTTT.

The V gene is TRBV6-5, the J gene TRBJ2-1, with D perhaps TRBD1 or TRBD2 (5 bases each). Germline-derived CDR1 and CDR2 are MNHEY and SVGAGI. V was clipped by 1 base and J by 5 bases, with 15 bases between them. The CDR3 consists of 16 residues. The CDR3, as DNA: TGTGCCAGCAGTTACTGGACCCGGGACGAGCACAATGAGCAGTTCTTC. This sequence encodes CASSYWTRDEHNEQFF.

The V gene is TRBV19, the J gene TRBJ1-5; D is uncertain. Germline V gene data show CDR1 as LNHDA and CDR2 as SQIVND (reference sequence). The germline V and J ends were trimmed by 8 bases and 0 bases, with 14 bases remaining between them. The CDR3 has 15 amino acids. CDR3 coding DNA: TGTGCCAGTGCAACCGTTTCCCCTAGCAATCAGCCCCAGCATTTT. Its protein is CASATVSPSNQPQHF.

The V call is TRBV10-3, the J call TRBJ1-1, with D unresolved. V lost 11 bases, J lost 9 bases, and 19 bases lay in between. This CDR3 contains 12 residues. Germline V gene sequence: CDR1 ENHRY, CDR2 SYGVKD. The CDR3 nucleotides read TGTGCCTCCCTCGGGGAGGGCAGAAAAGCTTTCTTT. Translating it yields CASLGEGRKAFF.

The chain employs TRBV12-3 or TRBV12-4 and TRBJ2-7; no reliable D call. V was pared by 3 bases and J by 1 base, with 7 bases between. CDR3 size: 13 residues. Here the CDR3 DNA reads TGTGCCAGCAGTTTGACATCTTCCTACGAGCAGTACTTC. It is translated as CASSLTSSYEQYF.

The J gene is TRBJ1-1, the V gene TRBV18, with D unresolved. CDR3 length: 12 amino acids. Germline V gene lookup returns CDR1 KGHSH and CDR2 LQKENI. Trimming pared 2 bases from V and 6 bases from J, leaving 7 bases between. CDR3 DNA: TGTGCCAGCTCACCAGACGGGCCTGAAGCTTTCTTT. The encoded protein is CASSPDGPEAFF.

The genes are TRBV2 and TRBJ1-5, with D perhaps matching TRBD1 (6 bases). The germline gives CDR1 SNHLY, CDR2 FYNNEI. This CDR3 has 15 residues. V was clipped by 6 bases and J by 2 bases, with 14 bases between them. The CDR3 region has the DNA TGTGCCAGCAGACTACAGGGCTCCGGCAATCAGCCCCAGCATTTT. Its translation: CASRLQGSGNQPQHF.

The J gene is TRBJ2-3, the V gene TRBV24-1, with D tentatively TRBD1 (5 bases). The germline V gene has CDR1 KGHDR and CDR2 SFDVKD. Trimming cost V 3 bases and J 4 bases, with 10 bases left between them. This CDR3 contains 14 residues. The CDR3 DNA reads TGTGCCACCAGTGATACCAGGGCAGCAGATACGCAGTATTTT. Residues: CATSDTRAADTQYF.

The chain joins TRBV20-1 to TRBJ2-3, with 15 bases fitting TRBD2. The CDR3 length is 16 residues. CDR1 is DFQATT, CDR2 SNEGSKA, per germline (reference sequence). With V trimmed by 6 bases and J by 0 bases, 4 bases remained unmatched. The chain's CDR3 is CSASGLAGGSTDTQYF. The CDR3 DNA follows: TGCAGTGCAAGTGGACTAGCGGGAGGGAGCACAGATACGCAGTATTTT.

This chain joins TRBV5-1 and TRBJ2-3; the match to TRBD1 covers 9 bases. This CDR3 has 17 amino acids. J gave up 0 bases and V 5 bases, and 10 bases lay outside the gene matches. Germline-derived CDR1 and CDR2 are SGHRS and YFSETQ. The chain's CDR3 is CASSSSIQGASTDTQYF. The CDR3 DNA reads as TGCGCCAGCAGTTCCTCTATACAGGGGGCTAGCACAGATACGCAGTATTTT.

The V gene is TRBV12-3 or TRBV12-4, the J gene TRBJ2-1; D is undetermined. The germline V and J ends were trimmed by 8 bases and 7 bases, with 6 bases remaining between them. The length of the CDR3 is 10 residues. The CDR3 region is CASRVNEQFF. CDR3 sequence (DNA): TGTGCCAGCCGAGTTAATGAGCAGTTCTTC.

The chain has TRBV18 and TRBJ2-2, with D tentatively TRBD2 (6 bases). Germline CDR1 is KGHSH and CDR2 is LQKENI. Trimming stripped 6 bases from V and 6 bases from J, with 14 bases between. The CDR3 is 14 residues long. The DNA of the CDR3 is TGTGCCAGCTCTCTGCGGGGCAACGCCGGGGAGCTGTTTTTT. Its translation is CASSLRGNAGELFF.

This chain joins TRBV3-1 (or the pseudogene TRBV3-2) and TRBJ2-3, with TRBD2 matching over 10 bases. The CDR3 length is 14 residues. V shed 4 bases and J 4 bases; nucleotides not matched to a gene: 2. CDR1 and CDR2 from the germline V gene are LGHDT and YNNKEL (reference sequence). CDR3 in amino acids: CASSPLAGADTQYF. In DNA, the CDR3 is TGTGCCAGCAGCCCGCTAGCGGGGGCAGATACGCAGTATTTT.

This rearrangement joins TRBV9 to TRBJ1-2, with a possible D match to TRBD1 (6 bases). V dropped 0 bases and J dropped 6 bases, with 9 bases sitting between them. This CDR3 has 13 residues. Germline CDR1 is SGDLS and CDR2 is YYNGEE. CDR3 residues: CASSVGQGNGYTF. The DNA of the CDR3 is TGTGCCAGCAGCGTAGGTCAGGGGAATGGCTACACCTTC.

The rearrangement joins TRBV7-2 to TRBJ2-3; 7 positions agree with TRBD1. V lost 5 bases, J lost 1 base, and 9 bases stayed unmatched. Germline V gives CDR1 SGHTA, CDR2 FQGNSA. The CDR3 loop spans 16 amino acids. The CDR3, as DNA: TGTGCCAGCAGCCCGAGACAGGGCCAAGGCACAGATACGCAGTATTTT. This encodes CASSPRQGQGTDTQYF.

The chain has TRBV6-5 and TRBJ1-2; D is uncertain. Per germline, CDR1 MNHEY and CDR2 SVGAGI. Between the trimmed V and J ends, which lost 6 bases and 4 bases, there was a span of 12 bases. This CDR3 spans 13 amino acids. The CDR3, as DNA: TGTGCCAGCAGCCGAACAGAAACCTATGGCTACACCTTC. This translates into CASSRTETYGYTF.

This chain uses TRBV11-2 with TRBJ2-2, with 7 positions matching TRBD1. CDR3 size: 15 residues. The germline CDR1 and CDR2 sequences are SGHAT and FQNNGV. V shed 4 bases, J shed 7 bases, and the junction held 9 bases outside the gene matches. As DNA, the CDR3 is TGTGCCAGCAGCTACCAAGGGGGCGCAGGCGGGGAGCTGTTTTTT. Protein: CASSYQGGAGGELFF. The full variable domain, in which reference TRBV11-2 and TRBJ2-2 provide the parts outside the CDR3, is EAGVAQSPRYKIIEKRQSVAFWCNPISGHATLYWYQQILGQGPKLLIQFQNNGVVDDSQLPKDRFSAERLKGVDSTLKIQPAKLEDSAVYLCASSYQGGAGGELFFGEGSRLTVL.

The chain couples TRBV11-2 to TRBJ1-4; D call uncertain. Between the trimmed V and J ends, which lost 2 bases and 7 bases, there was a span of 8 bases. Germline CDR1 and CDR2: SGHAT and FQNNGV. CDR3 length: 13 residues. The CDR3 DNA reads TGTGCCAGCAGCTTATATTCTAGTGAAAAACTGTTTTTT. The encoded protein is CASSLYSSEKLFF.

The rearrangement joins TRBV7-9 to TRBJ2-2; 7 bases map to TRBD2. The CDR3 consists of 17 residues. Germline assignment: CDR1 SEHNR and CDR2 FQNEAQ (reference sequence). The trim removed 5 bases at V and 4 bases at J, leaving 13 bases unmatched. CDR3 nucleotide sequence: TGTGCCAGCAGCGTCACCCGGTGGGAGGGGCCCACCGGGGAGCTGTTTTTT. Translation gives CASSVTRWEGPTGELFF. The full variable domain, rest sourced from reference TRBV7-9 and TRBJ2-2, is DTGVSQNPRHKITKRGQNVTFRCDPISEHNRLYWYRQTLGQGPEFLTYFQNEAQLEKSRLLSDRFSAERPKGSFSTLEIQRTEQGDSAMYLCASSVTRWEGPTGELFFGEGSRLTVL.

This clone was seen only once. This sample includes further DNA sequences coding for the same CDR3. The V call is TRBV5-6, the J call TRBJ1-1; no firm D call. CDR3 size: 11 residues. V was trimmed by 4 bases and J by 5 bases, leaving 6 bases between them. The V gene's germline CDR1 is SGHDT and CDR2 YYEEEE. The CDR3 loop is CASSLGTEAFF. The CDR3 DNA follows: TGTGCCAGCAGCCTTGGGACTGAAGCTTTCTTT.

The chain combines TRBV3-1 (or the pseudogene TRBV3-2) with TRBJ1-6; 9 bases align to TRBD1. The V and J ends lost 3 bases and 9 bases, in that order; junction bases with no gene match: 3. Looked up from germline, CDR1 is LGHDT and CDR2 is YNNKEL (reference sequence). The CDR3 covers 14 residues. The CDR3 spells CASSHRDRASPLHF. The CDR3 nucleotides read TGTGCCAGCAGCCACCGGGACAGGGCTTCACCCCTCCACTTT.